The rows below give T cell receptor beta chains drawn from one sample of a study of T cell responses to AZD1222 COVID-19 vaccine. Profiled with immunoSEQ multiplex PCR; TCRdb holds only in-frame clones, not every one. The profile shows some 140,000 clones, about 88% of them singletons. Sequenced material: peripheral blood, taken on day 0 of AZD1222 vaccination. The receptors shown here come from an adult in good health. CDR3s include the opening cysteine and the closing phenylalanine or tryptophan. Fields, in order: J gene, V gene, CDR3 length, D gene, clone size, CDR3 protein, CDR3 DNA. The D gene is left open where the match is weak. Clone size is not always given. Where it is, it says once, few, many or a class for expanded clones.

TRBJ1-1 TRBV11-1 15 TRBD1 . CASRHRTGGSTEAFF TGTGCCAGCAGGCACCGCACAGGGGGCTCGACTGAAGCTTTCTTT
TRBJ1-2 TRBV15 13 . . CATSPRRGGGYTF TGTGCCACCAGCCCAAGGAGGGGGGGTGGCTACACCTTC
TRBJ1-2 TRBV7-6 15 TRBD1 . CASSPGTDTNYGYTF TGTGCCAGCAGCCCCGGGACAGATACTAACTATGGCTACACCTTC
TRBJ1-1 TRBV27 17 . . CASSLSRYRRMNTEAFF TGTGCCAGCAGTTTATCGCGCTACAGGCGAATGAACACTGAAGCTTTCTTT
TRBJ1-3 TRBV30 13 . . CAWSSTTGNTIYF TGTGCCTGGAGTTCCACAACTGGAAACACCATATATTTT
TRBJ2-7 TRBV5-1 14 . . CASSFSPQSYEQYF TGCGCCAGCAGCTTTTCCCCTCAATCCTACGAGCAGTACTTC
TRBJ2-5 TRBV5-1 13 . . CASSLTGRETQYF TGCGCCAGCAGCTTGACAGGGAGGGAGACCCAGTACTTC
TRBJ1-2 TRBV5-1 14 . few CASSLESPNYGYTF TGCGCCAGCAGCTTGGAGTCGCCTAACTATGGCTACACCTTC
TRBJ2-4 TRBV6-5 14 TRBD2 . CASWGLLAKNIQYF TGTGCCAGCTGGGGACTACTAGCCAAAAACATTCAGTACTTC
TRBJ2-1 TRBV13 12 . . CASSLLPGQQFF TGTGCCAGCAGCTTACTCCCGGGACAGCAGTTCTTC
TRBJ2-7 TRBV6-5 16 . . CASSYSRAGSSYEQYF TGTGCCAGCAGTTACTCCAGGGCCGGAAGCTCCTACGAGCAGTACTTC
TRBJ2-3 TRBV10-2 15 TRBD2 . CASSEAGGHTDTQYF TGCGCCAGCAGTGAGGCGGGAGGGCACACAGATACGCAGTATTTT
TRBJ2-1 TRBV19 13 . . CASSNEGWDEQFF TGTGCCAGTAGTAACGAGGGGTGGGATGAGCAGTTCTTC
TRBJ1-3 TRBV7-9 15 . . CASSLLASSGNTIYF TGTGCCAGCAGCTTATTAGCTAGCTCTGGAAACACCATATATTTT